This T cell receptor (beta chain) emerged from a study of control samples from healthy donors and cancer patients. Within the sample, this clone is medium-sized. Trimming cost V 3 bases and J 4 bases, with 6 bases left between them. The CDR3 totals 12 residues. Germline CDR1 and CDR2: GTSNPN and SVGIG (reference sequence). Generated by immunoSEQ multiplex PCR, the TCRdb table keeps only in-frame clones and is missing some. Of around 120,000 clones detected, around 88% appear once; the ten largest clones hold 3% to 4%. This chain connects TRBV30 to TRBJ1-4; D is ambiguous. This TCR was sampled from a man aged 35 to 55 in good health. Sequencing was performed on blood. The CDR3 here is CAWSQDNEKLFF. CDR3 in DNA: TGTGCCTGGAGCCAGGATAATGAAAAACTGTTTTTT.